This T cell receptor beta chain appears in the sequencing data of a study of graft-versus-host responses after intestinal transplantation. The wider study: Tacrolimus plus steroids were given to all recipients for 2 to 4 years, preceded by anti-thymocyte globulin induction.

Profiled with immunoSEQ multiplex PCR; TCRdb holds only in-frame clones, not every one. This sample has tens of thousands of clones, with about nine tenths found just once. Study observations and caveats: GvH clones surfaced in recipient marrow, some emerging earlier in ileum or blood. Levels of circulating GvH clones at their peak were associated with early post-transplant HvG declines. Those patients showing graft-donor T cell macrochimerism displayed high graft-versus-host to host-versus-graft clonal ratios in allografts.

As concerns this clone: Its matching antigen is unknown.

Processed graft tissue released its intraepithelial and lamina propria lymphocytes. J lost 2 bases, V lost 5 bases, and 3 bases had no gene match. The CDR3 has 15 residues. Germline CDR1 reads SGHTA; CDR2 reads FQGNSA. The source is a human patient who received an intestinal transplant, so some T cells may come from the graft donor. The chain employs TRBV7-2 and TRBJ2-7, with 13 nucleotides matching TRBD2. Sequencing was performed on ileum tissue, taken roughly 54 weeks after transplant. The CDR3 DNA sequence: TGTGCCAGCAGCCCCACTAGCGGGAGGGCCTACGAGCAGTACTTC. This sequence encodes CASSPTSGRAYEQYF.